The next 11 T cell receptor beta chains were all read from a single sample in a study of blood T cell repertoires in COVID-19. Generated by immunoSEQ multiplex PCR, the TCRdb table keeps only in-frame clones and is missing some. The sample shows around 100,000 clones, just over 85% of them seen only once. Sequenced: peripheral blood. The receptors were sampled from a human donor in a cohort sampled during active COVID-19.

The CDR3 loop reads CASRGVLMNTEAFF. CDR3 in DNA: TGTGCCAGCAGAGGGGTCTTAATGAACACTGAAGCTTTCTTT. V usage is TRBV2 and J usage is TRBJ1-1, with D possibly matching TRBD1 (5 bases). The CDR3 contains 14 residues. V lost 6 bases, J lost 0 bases, and 11 bases lay in between. Germline V lookup: CDR1 SNHLY, CDR2 FYNNEI.

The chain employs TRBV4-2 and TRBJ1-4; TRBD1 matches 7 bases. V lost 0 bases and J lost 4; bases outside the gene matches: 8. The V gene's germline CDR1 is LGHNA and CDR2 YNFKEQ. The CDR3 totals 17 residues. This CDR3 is CASSQEGRGQSNEKLFF. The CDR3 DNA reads TGTGCCAGCAGCCAAGAGGGAAGGGGACAGAGTAATGAAAAACTGTTTTTT.

In nucleotides, the CDR3 is TGTGCCAGCTACACCCAGGGGTCGGAGCAGTACTTC. It specifies CASYTQGSEQYF. This chain uses TRBV28 with TRBJ2-7; TRBD1 might be the D (6 bases). Germline V gene lookup returns CDR1 MDHEN and CDR2 SYDVKM. This CDR3 has 12 residues. V shed 8 bases and J shed 7 bases, with 15 bases lying between them.

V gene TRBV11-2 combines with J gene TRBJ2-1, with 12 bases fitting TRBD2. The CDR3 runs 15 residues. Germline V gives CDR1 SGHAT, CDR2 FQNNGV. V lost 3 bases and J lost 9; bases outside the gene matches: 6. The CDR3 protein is CASSFRLAGDSEQFF. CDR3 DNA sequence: TGTGCCAGCAGCTTCCGACTAGCGGGAGACAGTGAGCAGTTCTTC.

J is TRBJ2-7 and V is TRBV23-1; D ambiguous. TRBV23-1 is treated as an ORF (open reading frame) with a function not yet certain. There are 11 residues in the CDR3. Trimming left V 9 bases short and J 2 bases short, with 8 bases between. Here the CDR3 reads CASYSAYEQYF. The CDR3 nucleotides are TGCGCCAGTTACAGTGCCTACGAGCAGTACTTC.

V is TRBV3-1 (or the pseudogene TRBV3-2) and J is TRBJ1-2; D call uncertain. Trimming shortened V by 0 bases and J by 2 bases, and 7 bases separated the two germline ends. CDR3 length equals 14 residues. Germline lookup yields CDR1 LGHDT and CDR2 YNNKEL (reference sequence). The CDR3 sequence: CASSQDRGNYGYTF. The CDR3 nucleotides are TGTGCCAGCAGCCAAGATAGAGGGAACTATGGCTACACCTTC.

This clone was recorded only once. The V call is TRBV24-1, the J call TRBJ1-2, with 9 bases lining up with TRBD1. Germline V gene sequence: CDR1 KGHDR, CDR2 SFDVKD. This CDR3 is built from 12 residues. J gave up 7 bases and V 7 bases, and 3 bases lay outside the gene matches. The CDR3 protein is CATRGQGGGYTF. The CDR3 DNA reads TGTGCCACCAGGGGACAGGGCGGTGGCTACACCTTC.

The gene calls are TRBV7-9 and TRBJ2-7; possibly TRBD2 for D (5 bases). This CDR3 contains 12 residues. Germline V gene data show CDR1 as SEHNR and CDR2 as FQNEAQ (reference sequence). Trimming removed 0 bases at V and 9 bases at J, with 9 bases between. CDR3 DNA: TGTGCCAGCAGCTTAGCAGAACGGGGGCAGTACTTC. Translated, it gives CASSLAERGQYF.

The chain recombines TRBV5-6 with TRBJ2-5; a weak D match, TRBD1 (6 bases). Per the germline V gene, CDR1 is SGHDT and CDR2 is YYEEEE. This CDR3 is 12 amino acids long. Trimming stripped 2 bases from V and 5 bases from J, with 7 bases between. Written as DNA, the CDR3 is TGTGCCAGCAGCTTCCAGGGGGAGACCCAGTACTTC. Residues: CASSFQGETQYF. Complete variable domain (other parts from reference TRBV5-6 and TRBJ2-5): DAGVTQSPTHLIKTRGQQVTLRCSPKSGHDTVSWYQQALGQGPQFIFQYYEEEERQRGNFPDRFSGHQFPNYSSELNVNALLLGDSALYLCASSFQGETQYFGPGTRLLVL.

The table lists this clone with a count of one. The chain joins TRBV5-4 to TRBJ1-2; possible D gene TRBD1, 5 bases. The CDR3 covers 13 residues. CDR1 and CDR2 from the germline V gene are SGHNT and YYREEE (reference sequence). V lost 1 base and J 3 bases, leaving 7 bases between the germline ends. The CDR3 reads CASSLPGDYGYTF. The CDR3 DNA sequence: TGTGCCAGCAGCTTGCCGGGGGACTATGGCTACACCTTC.

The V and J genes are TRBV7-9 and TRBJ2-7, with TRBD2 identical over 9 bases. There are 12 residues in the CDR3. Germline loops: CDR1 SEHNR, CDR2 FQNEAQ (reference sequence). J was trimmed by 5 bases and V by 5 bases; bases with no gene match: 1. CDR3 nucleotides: TGTGCCAGCAGCCGGACTAGCGACGAGCAGTACTTC. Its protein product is CASSRTSDEQYF. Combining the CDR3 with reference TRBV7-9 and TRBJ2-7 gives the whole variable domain DTGVSQNPRHKITKRGQNVTFRCDPISEHNRLYWYRQTLGQGPEFLTYFQNEAQLEKSRLLSDRFSAERPKGSFSTLEIQRTEQGDSAMYLCASSRTSDEQYFGPGTRLTVT.